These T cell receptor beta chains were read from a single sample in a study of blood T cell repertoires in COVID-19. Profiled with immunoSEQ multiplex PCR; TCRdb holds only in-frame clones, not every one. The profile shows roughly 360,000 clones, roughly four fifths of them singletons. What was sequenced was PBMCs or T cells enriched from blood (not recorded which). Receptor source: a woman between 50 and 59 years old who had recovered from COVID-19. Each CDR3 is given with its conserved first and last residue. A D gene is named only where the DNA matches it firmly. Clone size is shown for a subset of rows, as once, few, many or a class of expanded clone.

cdr3_nt: TGTGCCAGCAGTTCCCCACGGACTAGTATCACTGAGCAGTTCTTC; cdr3_aa: CASSSPRTSITEQFF; d_call: TRBD2; j_call: TRBJ2-1; clone_size: -; v_call: TRBV28
cdr3_nt: TGTGCCAGCAGCCTCCTAAGTGGACTGAACACCGGGGAGCTGTTTTTT; cdr3_aa: CASSLLSGLNTGELFF; d_call: -; j_call: TRBJ2-2; clone_size: once; v_call: TRBV14
cdr3_nt: TGCGCCAGCAGCTTTCAAGCCGAGAACACTGAAGCTTTCTTT; cdr3_aa: CASSFQAENTEAFF; d_call: -; j_call: TRBJ1-1; clone_size: -; v_call: TRBV5-1
cdr3_nt: TGTGCCAGCAGCTTACAAGGGACACTGAACACTGAAGCTTTCTTT; cdr3_aa: CASSLQGTLNTEAFF; d_call: -; j_call: TRBJ1-1; clone_size: -; v_call: TRBV7-3
cdr3_nt: TGTGCCAGCAGCGCCGGGAGGGCGGCGGACACCGGGGAGCTGTTTTTT; cdr3_aa: CASSAGRAADTGELFF; d_call: -; j_call: TRBJ2-2; clone_size: few; v_call: TRBV21-1
cdr3_nt: TGTGCCAGCAGTGGGACAGGGGGACTGGTTTCACCCCTCCACTTT; cdr3_aa: CASSGTGGLVSPLHF; d_call: TRBD1; j_call: TRBJ1-6; clone_size: once; v_call: TRBV27
cdr3_nt: TGCGCCAGCAGGTTGAGCGGAAGCTACAATGAGCAGTTCTTC; cdr3_aa: CASRLSGSYNEQFF; d_call: -; j_call: TRBJ2-1; clone_size: once; v_call: TRBV5-1
cdr3_nt: TGTGCCAGCAGCTTGGCAGAACCGAACACTGAAGCTTTCTTT; cdr3_aa: CASSLAEPNTEAFF; d_call: -; j_call: TRBJ1-1; clone_size: -; v_call: TRBV5-6
cdr3_nt: TGCAGTGCTAGAGGACCCCGGGACATATATTTT; cdr3_aa: CSARGPRDIYF; d_call: -; j_call: TRBJ1-3; clone_size: -; v_call: TRBV20-1
cdr3_nt: TGTGCCAGCAGCCGTGTCGGGACTAGCGGAAGCAATGAGCAGTTCTTC; cdr3_aa: CASSRVGTSGSNEQFF; d_call: TRBD2; j_call: TRBJ2-1; clone_size: -; v_call: TRBV7-2
cdr3_nt: TGTGCCAGCAGTGACAGGGCTGCCTATGGCTACACCTTC; cdr3_aa: CASSDRAAYGYTF; d_call: TRBD1; j_call: TRBJ1-2; clone_size: once; v_call: TRBV6-2/TRBV6-3
cdr3_nt: TGTGCCAGCAGCCATTTTACACGGAACACTGAAGCTTTCTTT; cdr3_aa: CASSHFTRNTEAFF; d_call: -; j_call: TRBJ1-1; clone_size: -; v_call: TRBV3-1/TRBV3-2
cdr3_nt: TGTGCCAGCAGCCAAGTTATCGGGAATTCACCCCTCCACTTT; cdr3_aa: CASSQVIGNSPLHF; d_call: -; j_call: TRBJ1-6; clone_size: -; v_call: TRBV3-1/TRBV3-2
cdr3_nt: TGTGCCAGCAGCTTAGTCGGGACAGGGAGCCACGAGCAGTACTTC; cdr3_aa: CASSLVGTGSHEQYF; d_call: TRBD1; j_call: TRBJ2-7; clone_size: -; v_call: TRBV11-3
cdr3_nt: TGTGCCAGCTCTCCCCCGGGACAGGGAACGAACACCATATATTTT; cdr3_aa: CASSPPGQGTNTIYF; d_call: TRBD1; j_call: TRBJ1-3; clone_size: -; v_call: TRBV9
cdr3_nt: TGTGCCAGCAGCTTAGAGACAGGGCCCAACTATGGCTACACCTTC; cdr3_aa: CASSLETGPNYGYTF; d_call: TRBD1; j_call: TRBJ1-2; clone_size: -; v_call: TRBV7-9
cdr3_nt: TGTGCCAGCAGTGAAGCGCTTCAGGGGCTGAACTACGAGCAGTACTTC; cdr3_aa: CASSEALQGLNYEQYF; d_call: -; j_call: TRBJ2-7; clone_size: -; v_call: TRBV2
cdr3_nt: TGTGCCAGCAGCTCCGGGACAGCCCCCTATGGCTACACCTTC; cdr3_aa: CASSSGTAPYGYTF; d_call: TRBD1; j_call: TRBJ1-2; clone_size: once; v_call: TRBV7-2
cdr3_nt: TGTGCCACCCGCGACAGGCTCGGGACTACCTTTTACGAGCAGTACTTC; cdr3_aa: CATRDRLGTTFYEQYF; d_call: -; j_call: TRBJ2-7; clone_size: -; v_call: TRBV19
cdr3_nt: TGTGCCAGCAGCTTTGACGGGTCTGGGGCCAACGTCCTGACTTTC; cdr3_aa: CASSFDGSGANVLTF; d_call: -; j_call: TRBJ2-6; clone_size: -; v_call: TRBV7-3
cdr3_nt: TGTGCCAGCAGCTTAAACGGCGGAAACTCTGGAAACACCATATATTTT; cdr3_aa: CASSLNGGNSGNTIYF; d_call: -; j_call: TRBJ1-3; clone_size: few; v_call: TRBV7-3
cdr3_nt: TGTGCCAGCAGCCGGCAGGGCGGGGGGGCCAATGAGCAGTTCTTC; cdr3_aa: CASSRQGGGANEQFF; d_call: TRBD2; j_call: TRBJ2-1; clone_size: -; v_call: TRBV11-3
cdr3_nt: TGTGCCAGTAGTCTTTCAGGTAAAACCGTCGGGGCCAACGTCCTGACTTTC; cdr3_aa: CASSLSGKTVGANVLTF; d_call: -; j_call: TRBJ2-6; clone_size: -; v_call: TRBV19
cdr3_nt: TGTGCCAGCAGTTACTCGAGGTATTCTGATCAGCCCCAGCATTTT; cdr3_aa: CASSYSRYSDQPQHF; d_call: -; j_call: TRBJ1-5; clone_size: -; v_call: TRBV6-5
cdr3_nt: TGTGCCAGCAAGAAGGGACAGTTCTACGAGCAGTACTTC; cdr3_aa: CASKKGQFYEQYF; d_call: TRBD1; j_call: TRBJ2-7; clone_size: -; v_call: TRBV27
cdr3_nt: TGTGCCACCAGTGATTTGGGGACAGGGCTCTACGACGAGCAGTACTTC; cdr3_aa: CATSDLGTGLYDEQYF; d_call: TRBD1; j_call: TRBJ2-7; clone_size: once; v_call: TRBV24-1
cdr3_nt: TGTGCCAGTAGTCCTAGCGGGGGCCCCAGCTCCTACAATGAGCAGTTCTTC; cdr3_aa: CASSPSGGPSSYNEQFF; d_call: TRBD2; j_call: TRBJ2-1; clone_size: -; v_call: TRBV19
cdr3_nt: TGCGCCAGCAGCGAAGACAGGTTCGGGGAGCAGTACTTC; cdr3_aa: CASSEDRFGEQYF; d_call: -; j_call: TRBJ2-7; clone_size: once; v_call: TRBV5-1
cdr3_nt: TGTGCCAGCCGAACGGGGAACTCTGGAAACACCATATATTTT; cdr3_aa: CASRTGNSGNTIYF; d_call: -; j_call: TRBJ1-3; clone_size: -; v_call: TRBV6-5
cdr3_nt: TGTGCCAGTAGTACCTCTTGGAGGCCAGACAATCAGCCCCAGCATTTT; cdr3_aa: CASSTSWRPDNQPQHF; d_call: -; j_call: TRBJ1-5; clone_size: few; v_call: TRBV19
cdr3_nt: TGCGCCAGCAGCTTAAGACAGGGAGTGAACACTGAAGCTTTCTTT; cdr3_aa: CASSLRQGVNTEAFF; d_call: TRBD1; j_call: TRBJ1-1; clone_size: -; v_call: TRBV5-1
cdr3_nt: TGTGCCAGCAGCAAAAAAGAGGGTAGGACTGAAGCTTTCTTT; cdr3_aa: CASSKKEGRTEAFF; d_call: -; j_call: TRBJ1-1; clone_size: -; v_call: TRBV5-5
cdr3_nt: TGTGCCAGCAGAGGGGGTTTAACCGGGGAGCTGTTTTTT; cdr3_aa: CASRGGLTGELFF; d_call: -; j_call: TRBJ2-2; clone_size: once; v_call: TRBV7-2
cdr3_nt: TGTGCCAGCAGGCACAGGGGTGGTGAAGCTTTCTTT; cdr3_aa: CASRHRGGEAFF; d_call: TRBD1; j_call: TRBJ1-1; clone_size: -; v_call: TRBV7-8
cdr3_nt: TGTGCCAGCAGTGGCATCCGACAGGGGGTAGGTAATAGCAATCAGCCCCAGCATTTT; cdr3_aa: CASSGIRQGVGNSNQPQHF; d_call: TRBD1; j_call: TRBJ1-5; clone_size: -; v_call: TRBV6-1
cdr3_nt: TGTGCCAGCAGCCAAGTAAGGGGTAACATTCAGTACTTC; cdr3_aa: CASSQVRGNIQYF; d_call: -; j_call: TRBJ2-4; clone_size: -; v_call: TRBV14
cdr3_nt: TGTGCCAGCAGCGGACCCTTGACAGAAACAAATGAAGCTTTCTTT; cdr3_aa: CASSGPLTETNEAFF; d_call: -; j_call: TRBJ1-1; clone_size: -; v_call: TRBV9
cdr3_nt: TGTGCCAGCAGTTCGGCGGTAGGGAGGGACTCAAAAGAGACCCAGTACTTC; cdr3_aa: CASSSAVGRDSKETQYF; d_call: TRBD2; j_call: TRBJ2-5; clone_size: -; v_call: TRBV27
cdr3_nt: TGCGCCAGCCGTAGCGGGGGGTGGAATGAGCAGTTCTTC; cdr3_aa: CASRSGGWNEQFF; d_call: TRBD2; j_call: TRBJ2-1; clone_size: -; v_call: TRBV10-2
cdr3_nt: TGTGCCAGCAGCCCGACAGCGACTAACACTGAAGCTTTCTTT; cdr3_aa: CASSPTATNTEAFF; d_call: -; j_call: TRBJ1-1; clone_size: -; v_call: TRBV5-4
cdr3_nt: TGTGCCAGCAGCTTGCGGAGTAATGAAAAACTGTTTTTT; cdr3_aa: CASSLRSNEKLFF; d_call: -; j_call: TRBJ1-4; clone_size: -; v_call: TRBV13
cdr3_nt: TGTGCCAGCAGCCAAGGCGGGGGGAACTATGGCTACACCTTC; cdr3_aa: CASSQGGGNYGYTF; d_call: -; j_call: TRBJ1-2; clone_size: -; v_call: TRBV3-1/TRBV3-2